This entry lists 21 T cell receptor beta chains sequenced from one sample in a study of blood T cell repertoires in COVID-19. Using immunoSEQ multiplex PCR, the repertoire was profiled, and TCRdb retains in-frame clones only, with some absent. The sample carries some 50,000 clones, 87% recorded once. Sequences were obtained from peripheral blood. Source of these receptors: a human donor in a cohort sampled during active COVID-19.

This clone was seen a handful of times. V usage is TRBV24-1 and J usage is TRBJ2-2; weak D call: TRBD1 (5 bases). CDR1 is KGHDR and CDR2 is SFDVKD in the germline V gene. CDR3 length: 11 amino acids. Trimming took off 5 bases at V and 9 bases at J, with 6 bases between the two ends. CDR3 amino acids: CATSGGRELFF. The CDR3 region has the DNA TGTGCCACCAGTGGGGGCCGGGAGCTGTTTTTT.

The chain uses TRBV9 and TRBJ2-6, with D tentatively TRBD2 (6 bases). Trimming removed 2 bases from V and 3 bases from J, with 15 bases in between. Germline-derived CDR1 and CDR2 are SGDLS and YYNGEE. This CDR3 is 17 amino acids long. CDR3 sequence (DNA): TGTGCCAGCAGCGTCGGGAGAGAGGGACTTGGGGCCAACGTCCTGACTTTC. Amino acid sequence: CASSVGREGLGANVLTF.

The chain recombines TRBV18 with TRBJ2-7; the match to TRBD1 covers 7 bases. This CDR3 comprises 15 residues. The V segment lost 4 bases and the J segment 0 bases; nucleotides outside the gene matches: 6. Germline loops: CDR1 KGHSH, CDR2 LQKENI. CDR3 bases: TGTGCCAGCTCACAAGGGGACAGCCTCTCCTACGAGCAGTACTTC. Its protein product is CASSQGDSLSYEQYF.

The V call is TRBV28, the J call TRBJ2-2; D is uncertain. Germline CDR1 MDHEN, CDR2 SYDVKM. V lost 3 bases and J lost 3, with 8 bases in between. The CDR3 has 14 residues. For the CDR3, the DNA is TGTGCCAGCAGTTTTCCCCGGGACACCGGGGAGCTGTTTTTT. Translated: CASSFPRDTGELFF.

This chain links TRBV30 with TRBJ2-7; D remains unclear. The germline V and J ends were trimmed by 3 bases and 3 bases, with 12 bases remaining between them. Germline V gene data show CDR1 as GTSNPN and CDR2 as SVGIG (reference sequence). This CDR3 contains 13 residues. The CDR3 loop is CAWSLSGLYEQYF. CDR3 sequence (DNA): TGTGCCTGGAGCCTATCTGGTCTCTACGAGCAGTACTTC.

The rearrangement joins TRBV7-2 to TRBJ2-7, with TRBD2 as a possible D gene (6 bases). V dropped 5 bases and J dropped 1 base, with 15 bases sitting between them. Germline V gene lookup returns CDR1 SGHTA and CDR2 FQGNSA. The CDR3 totals 15 residues. The CDR3 spells CASSGVGGTSYEQYF. The CDR3 nucleotides read TGTGCCAGCAGCGGGGTGGGCGGGACTTCCTACGAGCAGTACTTC.

The chain uses TRBV6-5 and TRBJ1-1; possible D gene TRBD1, 6 bases. This CDR3 has 15 residues. V lost 0 bases to trimming and J lost 0 bases, with 8 bases between them. The V gene's germline CDR1 is MNHEY and CDR2 SVGAGI. The CDR3 spells CASSYSGQLNTEAFF. The CDR3, as DNA: TGTGCCAGCAGTTACTCCGGACAGTTGAACACTGAAGCTTTCTTT.

The CDR3 DNA is TGTGCCAGCAGCCAAGCCGACTACTTCTCCCCAGATACGCAGTATTTT. Residues: CASSQADYFSPDTQYF. This chain links TRBV6-2 or TRBV6-3 with TRBJ2-3; tentatively, D is TRBD2 (5 bases). Germline V lookup: CDR1 MNHEY, CDR2 SVGEGT. The CDR3 loop spans 16 amino acids. V was trimmed by 6 bases and J by 4 bases, leaving 20 bases between them.

This sequence joins TRBV2 and TRBJ2-7; TRBD2 is a possible D gene (6 bases). The germline CDR1 and CDR2 sequences are SNHLY and FYNNEI. V was cut by 7 bases and J by 0 bases, with 16 bases left in between. The CDR3 runs to 15 residues. Here the CDR3 reads CASTSGLSSSYEQYF. The CDR3 DNA reads as TGTGCCAGCACCTCGGGACTTTCCTCCTCCTACGAGCAGTACTTC.

The gene calls are TRBV4-2 and TRBJ2-7, with 9 bases aligning to TRBD2. V shed 1 base, J shed 5 bases, and the junction held 6 bases outside the gene matches. The CDR3 totals 15 residues. Looked up from germline, CDR1 is LGHNA and CDR2 is YNFKEQ. The CDR3 loop reads CASSQAREGRNEQYF. Here the CDR3 DNA reads TGTGCCAGCAGCCAAGCGCGGGAGGGGAGGAACGAGCAGTACTTC.

The chain joins TRBV18 to TRBJ2-7, with 12 bases that match TRBD2. The CDR3 is made up of 14 amino acids. Germline V gene data show CDR1 as KGHSH and CDR2 as LQKENI. V shed 5 bases and J 6 bases; nucleotides not matched to a gene: 5. This CDR3 is CASSRLAGDREQYF. The CDR3 bases are TGTGCCAGCTCAAGACTAGCGGGAGATCGCGAGCAGTACTTC.

The CDR3 nucleotides read TGTGCCAGCAGCTTACTGACAGATACGCAGTATTTT. The encoded protein is CASSLLTDTQYF. This chain joins TRBV5-6 and TRBJ2-3; no clear D gene. V dropped 2 bases and J dropped 3 bases, with 4 bases sitting between them. Per the germline V gene, CDR1 is SGHDT and CDR2 is YYEEEE. This CDR3 has 12 residues.

The chain carries TRBV5-1 and TRBJ2-1; 11 nucleotides match TRBD2. The CDR3 is 17 amino acids. Germline CDR1 is SGHRS and CDR2 is YFSETQ. The J segment lost 4 bases and the V segment lost 0 bases, leaving 6 bases of the junction unmatched. The CDR3, as DNA: TGCGCCAGCAGCTTGGGGTTGCCTAGCGGGGGGTACAATGAGCAGTTCTTC. Its translation: CASSLGLPSGGYNEQFF.

J is TRBJ1-1 and V is TRBV27; unclear D gene. CDR3 length: 15 amino acids. The ends were cut back, 3 bases at V and 0 bases at J, with 11 bases in the middle. CDR1 is MNHEY and CDR2 is SMNVEV in the germline V gene (reference sequence). The CDR3 spells CASSFDRELNTEAFF. The CDR3 coding sequence is TGTGCCAGCAGTTTTGATCGAGAATTGAACACTGAAGCTTTCTTT.

This chain links TRBV7-9 with TRBJ2-5, with a weak D call TRBD2 (6 bases). The germline V and J ends were trimmed by 5 bases and 10 bases, with 14 bases remaining between them. The germline CDR1 and CDR2 sequences are SEHNR and FQNEAQ (reference sequence). The CDR3 runs 12 residues. The CDR3 here is CASSVRDLSQYF. CDR3 nucleotides: TGTGCCAGCAGCGTCCGGGACTTGAGCCAGTACTTC. The full variable domain, rest sourced from reference TRBV7-9 and TRBJ2-5, is DTGVSQNPRHKITKRGQNVTFRCDPISEHNRLYWYRQTLGQGPEFLTYFQNEAQLEKSRLLSDRFSAERPKGSFSTLEIQRTEQGDSAMYLCASSVRDLSQYFGPGTRLLVL.

The genes are TRBV21-1 and TRBJ2-7; TRBD2 was called by the table and not checked on the DNA. TRBV21-1 is a pseudogene segment. The CDR3 runs 14 residues. CDR3 nucleotide sequence: TGTGCCAGCAGCAAAGCGCTGGGACTAGCGTTCCAGTACTTC. Amino acid sequence: CASSKALGLAFQYF.

This clone occurred once. The genes are TRBV11-3 and TRBJ2-2; 12 bases match TRBD2. The V segment lost 6 bases and the J segment 6 bases; nucleotides outside the gene matches: 5. The CDR3 covers 15 residues. Germline V gene data show CDR1 as SGHNT and CDR2 as YENEEA. CDR3 sequence: CASSQTSGGAGELFF. The CDR3 nucleotides are TGTGCCAGCAGTCAGACTAGCGGGGGCGCCGGGGAGCTGTTTTTT.

The genes are TRBV27 and TRBJ2-7, with 7 bases matching TRBD1. CDR1 and CDR2 (germline): MNHEY, SMNVEV (reference sequence). The CDR3 runs to 14 residues. V shed 6 bases, J shed 2 bases, and the junction held 7 bases outside the gene matches. Written as DNA, the CDR3 is TGTGCCAGCAGCCCGACAGGGCGCCCCTACGAGCAGTACTTC. Translating gives CASSPTGRPYEQYF.

This clone was observed once. V and J are TRBV9 and TRBJ2-5; 9 positions match TRBD1. Germline-derived CDR1 and CDR2 are SGDLS and YYNGEE. After removal of 2 bases from V and 5 bases from J, the junction contained 10 bases not matched to a gene. CDR3 length: 16 residues. The CDR3 region is CASSVTPGQGRETQYF. As DNA, the CDR3 is TGTGCCAGCAGCGTCACCCCGGGACAGGGTAGGGAGACCCAGTACTTC.

This sequence joins TRBV27 and TRBJ2-1; TRBD2 matches 14 bases. After removal of 3 bases from V and 15 bases from J, the junction contained 13 bases not matched to a gene. Germline V gene lookup returns CDR1 MNHEY and CDR2 SMNVEV (reference sequence). CDR3 length equals 16 residues. The CDR3 spells CASSFDHRLAGGRLFF. The CDR3 nucleotides read TGTGCCAGCAGTTTCGACCATAGACTAGCGGGAGGGCGTCTGTTCTTC.

The V and J genes are TRBV9 and TRBJ2-5; D not resolved. V lost 4 bases to trimming and J lost 5 bases, with 12 bases between them. CDR1 SGDLS and CDR2 YYNGEE come from the germline V gene. The CDR3 consists of 13 residues. DNA for the CDR3: TGTGCCAGCAGCCCACTCAGAGGCGAGACCCAGTACTTC. Its translation is CASSPLRGETQYF. Combining the CDR3 with reference TRBV9 and TRBJ2-5 gives the whole variable domain DSGVTQTPKHLITATGQRVTLRCSPRSGDLSVYWYQQSLDQGLQFLIQYYNGEERAKGNILERFSAQQFPDLHSELNLSSLELGDSALYFCASSPLRGETQYFGPGTRLLVL.